This T cell receptor (beta chain) was identified during a study of cytomegalovirus exposure and HLA in healthy donors (dated by TCRdb to about 2017). At the level of the whole study: An earlier analysis of 587 of the donors reported approximately 270 Gb of sequence data and 117 million unique TCR beta sequences from roughly 180 million T cells. An early release covering approximately 600 HLA-typed donors comprised about 300 gigabases of sequencing data and tens of millions of unique TCR sequences. Of the approximately 400 genotyped donors, over 65% fell in the genetic ancestry cluster associated with self-reported Caucasian donors. The study aimed to test whether cataloging public T cell receptors could reveal signatures of past pathogen exposure. The study used immunosequencing to profile the T cell repertoires of 600 to 850 subjects and linked those repertoires to cytomegalovirus serostatus. In addition to the first cohort of roughly 700 subjects, a separate validation cohort of 120 different subjects was used. To predict cytomegalovirus infection status, the study brought together high-throughput TCR immunosequencing, statistical association of individual TCRs with disease status, and machine learning. A later analysis re-examined previously published TCR beta repertoires from more than 600 donors and added high-resolution HLA genotyping to investigate patterns of TCR occurrence. Rather than using new phenotypic data, the later analysis identified candidate immune exposures from TCR beta sequences and from how often those sequences occurred across donors. An earlier analysis of nearly 600 of the donors applied high-throughput TCR beta sequencing to assess whether each TCR beta V gene segment acted as functional or pseudogenic. Donor age, sex, ethnicity and CMV serostatus were compiled alongside the repertoire data. In a later genetic analysis, genome-wide SNP genotypes for about three fifths of the roughly 670 donors were used, and that subset was treated as a discovery cohort. Every discovery cohort repertoire had been produced on one sequencing platform. Both class I and class II loci were covered by HLA typing, at four-digit resolution. The number of typed donors differed by locus: about 620-640 for A, B, C, DRB1 and DQB1; 522 for DQA1; 606 for DPA1; and some 450 for DPB1. Because of strong linkage in the cohort, five DR-DQ haplotypes were treated as single units for association and clustering. Among about 390 genotyped donors of the cohort, an average of about 240,000 unique TCR beta nucleotide sequences were sequenced per donor, around 20% of them non-productive. Summary of the overall study and its limitations: Compared with the roughly 720-donor mean, donors in an Asian-associated ancestry cluster had fewer N-insertions in productive TCRs, according to a later genetic analysis. Because HLA typing was unavailable for some donors at each locus, only the typed subset was used in association tests. A later genetic analysis associated a missense DCLRE1C variant with V-gene and J-gene trimming of TCR beta chains, and an independent cohort replicated the association. A further reported finding was that TCR beta sequences accurately predicted the HLA-A and HLA-B alleles for most subjects in the first cohort. A later analysis found that HLA-associated TCR beta chains were more clonally expanded and had lower generation probabilities than equally common non-associated chains. Because counts were too low, around 17 rarely observed V segments, including chromosome 9 orphons, were left out of the earlier analysis of approximately 500 of the donors. The classifier was reported to diagnose cytomegalovirus status with high specificity and sensitivity in both the original and validation cohorts. Roughly uniform sequencing depth across donors was assumed in presence/absence analyses, although this assumption may not hold. Three of the identified cytomegalovirus-associated TCR beta chains were confirmed in vitro to be specific for cytomegalovirus antigens. In a later analysis, most CMV-associated TCR beta chains were found to appear HLA-restricted, with HLA associations seemingly driven largely by CMV exposure. A cluster of highly shared sequence variants was judged likely to be a technical artifact of the sequencing pipeline. Across donors, most TCR sequences were observed very rarely, whereas some public TCRs were present in many individuals. The study gave a list of around 170 TCR beta chains associated with cytomegalovirus. Specific HLA alleles were associated with more than 15,000 TCR beta sequences at a false discovery rate of 0.05 in a later analysis. Linkage disequilibrium might explain the correlated functional status among segregating V segments, but an unknown experimental factor could not be ruled out. CMV serostatus was the only immune exposure information available for the cohort. In this cohort, only TCR beta chains were sequenced, and detectable features were limited by the absence of alpha or paired-chain data. A later analysis reported that several top co-occurrence clusters appeared linked to parvovirus B19, influenza, CMV and Epstein-Barr virus. When HLA alleles, especially DR and DQ, strongly co-occurred, TCR associations were difficult to assign to individual alleles. The 87-base-pair reads could not distinguish some IMGT-functional V segments, including TRBV6-2 and TRBV6-3, so those segments were excluded. In a later analysis, the rate of TCR association differed among HLA loci, with DRB1 alleles having the most associated TCRs and HLA-C alleles having the fewest. An earlier analysis of 587 of the donors showed that most TCR beta V segments appeared in productive rearrangements either about 87% or about 30% of the time, which broadly matched IMGT annotations. The authors suggested that the approach could potentially be extended to other disease states and immunological phenotypes.

Concerning this clone: The antigen this receptor binds is unknown. Per-base quality was not reported, and no clone a single base away is much larger than it.

From the germline V gene, CDR1 is MGHRA and CDR2 is YSYEKL. V and J are truncated by 4 bases and 0 bases respectively, leaving an intervening sequence of 10 bases. The CDR3 runs 16 residues from the cysteine to the phenylalanine. The entry retains the CDR3 DNA only, 48 bases that are in frame from base 1. In total, roughly 670 healthy bone marrow donors made up the cohort. Cohort members were all nominally healthy when sampled, although unrecorded immune exposures were likely present. The donor was CMV seropositive and was included in the group of 289 seropositive cohort members. A peripheral blood sample was collected from each donor, and TCR beta sequencing was performed on peripheral blood mononuclear cells. The Qiagen DNeasy Blood Extraction Kit was used to extract genomic DNA from the blood cell samples. Libraries came from the immunoSEQ multiplex PCR assay. For the multiplex PCR, a mixture combining 60 forward primers for TCR Vbeta segments and 13 reverse primers for TCR Jbeta segments was used. A multiplex PCR assay on genomic DNA amplified the CDR3 region of rearranged TCR beta genes. The Illumina HiSeq System was used to sequence the amplified TCR beta libraries as 87-base-pair reads. From the authors' description of their analysis: Across the 670 or so repertoires, a later analysis counted about 81 million unique TCR beta chains, 9 million to 14 million of which were shared by at least two donors. Raw reads were error-corrected and collapsed into unique sequences with a nearest-neighbor algorithm that merged closely related sequences to remove PCR and sequencing errors. To assign V, D and J gene segments, CDR3 sequences were aligned to IMGT reference sequences. Each retained sequence needed at least a six-nucleotide match to both a V gene segment and a J gene segment. A rearrangement counted as productive if the CDR3 had no stop codons and remained in frame with V and J, and every other rearrangement counted as non-productive. Following IMGT convention, CDR3 was defined as the stretch from the second conserved V-encoded cysteine up to the conserved J-encoded phenylalanine. In an earlier analysis of roughly 610 of the donors, sequences lacking an unambiguous match to a single V gene segment were excluded. An earlier analysis of several hundred of the donors called V segments functional above 56.7% productive rearrangements and segregating when the between-donor standard deviation exceeded 5%. A statistical classification framework was built to diagnose cytomegalovirus status from the catalog of TCR beta chain sequences. V and J gene assignment, in a later analysis, came from comparing TCR nucleotide sequences with IMGT/GENE-DB human TR gene sequences. A later analysis assigned CDR3 sequences and most-parsimonious VDJ recombination scenarios with the TCRdist pipeline. In a later analysis, each TCR beta chain was defined by its CDR3 amino acid sequence together with its V-gene family, and reads lacking a unique V-gene family were excluded. A later analysis removed 450 to 600 highly shared, low-generation-probability nucleotide sequences to deal with suspected cross-contamination and a sequencing artifact. A later analysis calculated a clonal expansion index for each public chain from normalized within-repertoire ranks of inferred template counts. A later analysis computed generation probabilities with a VDJ recombination model fitted to out-of-frame rearrangements, and checked the results against IGoR. Hypergeometric tests were used in a later analysis to score TCR-TCR, TCR-HLA and TCR-CMV co-occurrence, with a repertoire-size bias correction applied to the TCR pairs. A later analysis estimated false discovery rates by permuting HLA or CMV assignments 20 times. In a later analysis, co-occurring TCRs were grouped using DBSCAN, and TCRdist sequence similarity was added for clustering within HLA-allele-positive subsets. Repertoires with fewer than 30,000 or more than 120,000 public chains, plus five repertoires with anomalous nucleotide sharing, were excluded from co-occurrence clustering. In TCRdb, the immuneACCESS table is reduced to in-frame sequences with V and J assigned. These tables do not hold every clone; where another copy was compared, an unresolved V gene accounts for under half, and the others remain unexplained. That table gives V, J and clone size, and the DNA gave D and trimming. This sample gives 140,000 to 150,000 clones in total; around three quarters of them show up just once. The ten biggest clones cover about 2.5% of the sample.

The sequencing input was PBMCs. The chain was built from TRBV4-1 and TRBJ1-6; TRBD1 might be the D gene, on 6 matching bases. This TCR was recovered from a woman aged 18-35 years in good health and CMV-seropositive. In nucleotides, the sequence is TGCGCCAGCAGCCCAGGGGCGAGCTCCTATAATTCACCCCTCCACTTT. The encoded protein is CASSPGASSYNSPLHF.